This T cell receptor beta chain was found in a study of CD8+ T cells in alopecia areata. Concerning this clone: Its target is unknown.

Notes on the study in general: Normal skin's resident alphabeta T cells are sequenced alongside lesional scalp T cells.

Peripheral blood and lesional scalp punch biopsies were taken from alopecia areata patients. cDNA serving as the sequencing template came from extracted, reverse transcribed RNA. Sequenced by immunoSEQ multiplex PCR; TCRdb stores in-frame clones only, minus some. The sample yields about 97,000 clones, 41% seen once. Per the germline V gene, CDR1 is SGHTA and CDR2 is FQGNSA. V shed 4 bases and J 8 bases; nucleotides not matched to a gene: 8. There are 15 residues in the CDR3. The clonotype originates from a human donor with alopecia areata. The V gene is TRBV7-2, the J gene TRBJ2-4, with 10 bases identical to TRBD1. The sequenced sample was CD4+ T cells sorted from blood. This CDR3 reads CASSWMGQGFDIQYF. CDR3 DNA sequence: TGTGCCAGCAGCTGGATGGGACAGGGGTTTGACATTCAGTACTTC.